Presented here are 14 T cell receptor beta chains from one specimen sequenced in a study of cytomegalovirus exposure and HLA in healthy donors. Amplification used 60 Vbeta primers and 13 Jbeta primers. The method was immunoSEQ multiplex PCR; TCRdb's version includes in-frame clones alone and lacks a portion of them. Here the sample spans tens of thousands of clones, roughly 81% being singletons. Sequenced sample: PBMCs. The receptors come from a woman between 25 and 40 years old in good health and CMV-seronegative.

The chain joins TRBV6-5 to TRBJ1-1; D gene uncertain. Deletions cut 7 bases from V and 1 base from J, with 13 bases between. The CDR3 is 14 amino acids. Germline V lookup: CDR1 MNHEY, CDR2 SVGAGI. CDR3 sequence: CASTDRAGNTEAFF. The CDR3 coding sequence is TGTGCCAGCACCGATCGGGCGGGGAACACTGAAGCTTTCTTT.

The rearrangement uses TRBV18 and TRBJ2-1; maybe TRBD2 (5 bases). V gave up 0 bases and J gave up 2 bases, with 14 bases separating them. This CDR3 comprises 17 residues. Per the germline V gene, CDR1 is KGHSH and CDR2 is LQKENI. The CDR3 sequence: CASSPPKGATTYNEQFF. The CDR3 DNA reads as TGTGCCAGCTCACCACCGAAGGGAGCGACTACCTACAATGAGCAGTTCTTC.

This chain joins TRBV7-2 and TRBJ2-2; 8 bases match TRBD2. The CDR3 has 16 amino acids. Germline loops: CDR1 SGHTA, CDR2 FQGNSA. The ends lost 1 base at V and 6 bases at J; junction bases unmatched: 7. The CDR3 nucleotides are TGTGCCAGCAGCTTAGGGGGTGCGGGAGGAGCCGGGGAGCTGTTTTTT. Its protein product is CASSLGGAGGAGELFF.

The CDR3 sequence is CASSPLVYEQYF. CDR3 nucleotide sequence: TGTGCCAGCAGCCCGCTAGTTTACGAGCAGTACTTC. The chain carries TRBV28 and TRBJ2-7; D is ambiguous. V lost 6 bases, J lost 4 bases, and 10 bases lay in between. Germline CDR1 and CDR2: MDHEN and SYDVKM. The CDR3 has 12 amino acids. The complete variable domain, with remaining parts taken from reference TRBV28 and TRBJ2-7, reads DVKVTQSSRYLVKRTGEKVFLECVQDMDHENMFWYRQDPGLGLRLIYFSYDVKMKEKGDIPEGYSVSREKKERFSLILESASTNQTSMYLCASSPLVYEQYFGPGTRLTVT.

The chain carries TRBV18 and TRBJ1-1; D is ambiguous. V was pared by 2 bases and J by 1 base, with 11 bases between. There are 15 residues in the CDR3. Germline values: CDR1 KGHSH, CDR2 LQKENI. Here the CDR3 reads CASSPSIRENTEAFF. The CDR3 coding sequence is TGTGCCAGCTCACCAAGTATTCGCGAGAACACTGAAGCTTTCTTT.

This clone appeared once. The chain links TRBV5-5 to TRBJ1-4; the match to TRBD1 covers 7 bases. J was trimmed by 3 bases and V by 3 bases; bases with no gene match: 11. CDR1 and CDR2 (germline): SGHKS, YYEKEE (reference sequence). The CDR3 runs to 17 residues. The DNA of the CDR3 is TGTGCCAGCAGCTCACCGACAGGGATTGTGGCTAATGAAAAACTGTTTTTT. This encodes CASSSPTGIVANEKLFF.

This chain connects TRBV18 to TRBJ2-5; 8 bases fit TRBD1. Germline lookup yields CDR1 KGHSH and CDR2 LQKENI. Trimming took 2 bases from V and 5 from J; bases not matched to a gene: 7. CDR3 length: 15 residues. The CDR3 DNA is TGTGCCAGCTCACCAGTCAGGGGGCTTGAGGAGACCCAGTACTTC. Its protein is CASSPVRGLEETQYF. The full variable domain, with the rest looked up from reference TRBV18 and TRBJ2-5, is NAGVMQNPRHLVRRRGQEARLRCSPMKGHSHVYWYRQLPEEGLKFMVYLQKENIIDESGMPKERFSAEFPKEGPSILRIQQVVRGDSAAYFCASSPVRGLEETQYFGPGTRLLVL.

There are a few counts of this clone. The CDR3 sequence is CASSLSRGPRYEQYF. For the CDR3, the DNA is TGTGCCAGCAGTTTATCTAGGGGGCCGCGTTACGAGCAGTACTTC. The chain uses TRBV27 and TRBJ2-7; TRBD1 matches 7 bases. The V segment lost 0 bases and the J segment 4 bases; nucleotides outside the gene matches: 6. Germline-derived CDR1 and CDR2 are MNHEY and SMNVEV (reference sequence). The CDR3 consists of 15 residues.

This chain uses TRBV27 with TRBJ2-7, with 8 nucleotides matching TRBD1. Germline CDR1 is MNHEY and CDR2 is SMNVEV (reference sequence). The CDR3 spans 15 residues. Unmatched junction bases numbered 14, after V lost 6 bases and J lost 7 bases. DNA of the CDR3: TGTGCCAGCAGGGATTCTCGGGACAGGTCTACGGAGCAGTACTTC. This sequence encodes CASRDSRDRSTEQYF.

This chain uses TRBV11-2 with TRBJ1-5, with a possible D match to TRBD1 (6 bases). Germline CDR1 and CDR2: SGHAT and FQNNGV. V was shortened by 4 bases and J by 3 bases, with 10 bases between the two germline ends. The CDR3 has 14 residues. The CDR3 nucleotides are TGTGCCAGCAGCTCAGACAGGTACAATCAGCCCCAGCATTTT. This encodes CASSSDRYNQPQHF.

This clone was observed a handful of times. The chain carries TRBV11-3 and TRBJ2-7; 13 positions agree with TRBD2. CDR3 length equals 17 residues. From germline, CDR1 is SGHNT and CDR2 YENEEA. The J segment lost 4 bases and the V segment lost 0 bases, leaving 6 bases of the junction unmatched. The CDR3 sequence: CASSLETPTSGRYEQYF. The CDR3 DNA sequence: TGTGCCAGCAGCTTAGAAACGCCGACTAGCGGGAGGTACGAGCAGTACTTC.

The genes are TRBV27 and TRBJ2-1, with TRBD1 matching 12 bases. V lost 5 bases to trimming and J lost 9 bases; unmatched junction nucleotides: 8. Germline V gene data show CDR1 as MNHEY and CDR2 as SMNVEV (reference sequence). This CDR3 has 15 amino acids. The CDR3 region is CASSIRDRGLGEQFF. CDR3 DNA: TGTGCCAGCAGTATCCGGGACAGGGGGCTGGGTGAGCAGTTCTTC.

Turning to this clone: The junction differs from germline at one of its ends, possibly a read error. The chain links TRBV7-9 to TRBJ2-1; 8 bases agree with TRBD2. The CDR3 spans 15 residues. In germline, CDR1 is SEHNR, CDR2 FQNEAQ (reference sequence). As DNA, the CDR3 is TGTTCCAGCAGCTTAGCGGGGAGCTCCTACAATGAGCAGTTCTTC. Its protein is CSSSLAGSSYNEQFF. The full variable domain, rest sourced from reference TRBV7-9 and TRBJ2-1, is DTGVSQNPRHKITKRGQNVTFRCDPISEHNRLYWYRQTLGQGPEFLTYFQNEAQLEKSRLLSDRFSAERPKGSFSTLEIQRTEQGDSAMYLCSSSLAGSSYNEQFFGPGTRLTVL.

This clone was found a few times. The limits of the CDR3 on the DNA are not certain, so only TCRdb's listed CDR3 is given. V gene TRBV6-5 combines with J gene TRBJ1-1. The germline V gene has CDR1 MNHEY and CDR2 SVGAGI. The CDR3 totals 13 residues, both ends included. The CDR3 loop is CASSTSEATEAFF.